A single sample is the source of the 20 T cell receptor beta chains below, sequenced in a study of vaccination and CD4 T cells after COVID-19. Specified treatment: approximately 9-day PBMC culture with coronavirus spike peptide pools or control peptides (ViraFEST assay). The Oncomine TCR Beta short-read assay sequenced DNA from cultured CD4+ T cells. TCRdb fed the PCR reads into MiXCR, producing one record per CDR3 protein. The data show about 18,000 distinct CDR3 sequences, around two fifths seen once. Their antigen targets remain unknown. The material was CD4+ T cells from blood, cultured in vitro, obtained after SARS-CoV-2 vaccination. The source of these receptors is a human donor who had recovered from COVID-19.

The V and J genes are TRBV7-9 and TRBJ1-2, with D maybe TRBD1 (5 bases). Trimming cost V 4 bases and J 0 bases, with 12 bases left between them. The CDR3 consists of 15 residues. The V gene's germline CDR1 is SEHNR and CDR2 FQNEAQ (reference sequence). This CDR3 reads CASSSGDGANYGYTF. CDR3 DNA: TGTGCCAGCAGCTCCGGGGACGGAGCTAACTATGGCTACACCTTC.

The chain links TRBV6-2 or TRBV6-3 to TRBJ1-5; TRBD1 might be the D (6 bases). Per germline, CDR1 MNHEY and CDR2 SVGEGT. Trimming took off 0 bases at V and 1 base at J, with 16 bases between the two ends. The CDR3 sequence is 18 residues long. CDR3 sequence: CASSYSSSGTRSNQPQHF. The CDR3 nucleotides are TGTGCCAGCAGTTACTCGTCTTCAGGGACACGGAGCAATCAGCCCCAGCATTTT.

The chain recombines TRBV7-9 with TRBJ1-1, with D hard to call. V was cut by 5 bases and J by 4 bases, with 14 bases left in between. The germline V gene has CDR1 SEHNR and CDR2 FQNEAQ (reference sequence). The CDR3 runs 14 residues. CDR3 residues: CASSPLGVGTEAFF. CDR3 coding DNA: TGTGCCAGCAGCCCTCTCGGGGTCGGCACTGAAGCTTTCTTT.

Here the CDR3 reads CSAREGSSLAFF. CDR3 coding DNA: TGCAGTGCTAGAGAAGGGTCGAGTTTAGCTTTCTTT. The chain is built from TRBV20-1 and TRBJ1-1; D is unclear. The CDR3 runs 12 residues. The V gene lost 0 bases and the J gene lost 10 bases, with 12 bases spanning the gap. CDR1 and CDR2 from the germline V gene are DFQATT and SNEGSKA (reference sequence).

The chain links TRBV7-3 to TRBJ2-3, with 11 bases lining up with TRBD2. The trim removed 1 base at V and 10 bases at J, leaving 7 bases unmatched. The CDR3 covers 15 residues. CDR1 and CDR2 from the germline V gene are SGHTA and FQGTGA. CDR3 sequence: CASSLIAGGARAQYF. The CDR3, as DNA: TGTGCCAGCAGCTTAATAGCGGGGGGGGCTCGCGCGCAGTATTTT.

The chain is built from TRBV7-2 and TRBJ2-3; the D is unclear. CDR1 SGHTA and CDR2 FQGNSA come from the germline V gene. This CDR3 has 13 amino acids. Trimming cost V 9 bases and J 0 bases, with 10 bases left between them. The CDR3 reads CASLIPSTDTQYF. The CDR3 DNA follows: TGTGCCAGTTTAATTCCTAGCACAGATACGCAGTATTTT.

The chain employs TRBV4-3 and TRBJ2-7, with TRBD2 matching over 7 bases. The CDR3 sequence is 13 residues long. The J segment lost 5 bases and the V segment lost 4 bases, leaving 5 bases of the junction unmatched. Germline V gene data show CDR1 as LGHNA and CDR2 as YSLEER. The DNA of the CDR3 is TGCGCCAGCAGCCGACTAGCTAGGCACGAGCAGTACTTC. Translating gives CASSRLARHEQYF.

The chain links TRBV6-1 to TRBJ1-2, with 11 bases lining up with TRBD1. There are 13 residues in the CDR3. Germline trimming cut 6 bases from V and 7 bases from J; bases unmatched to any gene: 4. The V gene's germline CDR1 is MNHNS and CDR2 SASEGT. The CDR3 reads CASSSGTGGGYTF. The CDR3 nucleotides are TGTGCCAGCAGCTCCGGGACAGGGGGTGGCTACACCTTC.

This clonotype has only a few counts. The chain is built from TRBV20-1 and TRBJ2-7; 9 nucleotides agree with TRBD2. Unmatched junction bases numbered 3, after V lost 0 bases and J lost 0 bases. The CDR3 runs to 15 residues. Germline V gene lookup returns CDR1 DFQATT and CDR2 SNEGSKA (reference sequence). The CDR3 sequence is CSARDPSGASYEQYF. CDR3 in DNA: TGCAGTGCTAGAGACCCTAGCGGGGCCTCCTACGAGCAGTACTTC.

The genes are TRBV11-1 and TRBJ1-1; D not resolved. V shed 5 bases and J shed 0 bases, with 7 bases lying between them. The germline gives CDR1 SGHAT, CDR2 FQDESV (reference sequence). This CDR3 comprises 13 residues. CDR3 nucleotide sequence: TGTGCCAGCAGCCCGCATATGAACACTGAAGCTTTCTTT. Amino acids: CASSPHMNTEAFF.

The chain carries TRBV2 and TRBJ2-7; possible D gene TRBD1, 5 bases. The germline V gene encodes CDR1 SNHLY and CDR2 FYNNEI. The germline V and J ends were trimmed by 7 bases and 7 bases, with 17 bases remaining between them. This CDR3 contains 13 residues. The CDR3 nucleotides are TGTGCCAGCAATGACAGACCCTCTTGGGAGCAGTACTTC. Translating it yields CASNDRPSWEQYF.

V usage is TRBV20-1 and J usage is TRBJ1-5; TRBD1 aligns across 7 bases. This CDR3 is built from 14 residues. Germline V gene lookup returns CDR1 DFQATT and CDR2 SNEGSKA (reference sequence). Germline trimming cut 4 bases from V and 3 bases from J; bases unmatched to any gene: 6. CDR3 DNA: TGCAGTGCTAATGGAGGGGGCATCAATCAGCCCCAGCATTTT. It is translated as CSANGGGINQPQHF.

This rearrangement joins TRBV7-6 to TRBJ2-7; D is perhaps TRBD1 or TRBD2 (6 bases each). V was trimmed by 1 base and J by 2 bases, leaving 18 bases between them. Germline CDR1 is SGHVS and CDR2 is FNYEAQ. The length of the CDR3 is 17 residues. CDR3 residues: CASSLVSGGGLPYEQYF. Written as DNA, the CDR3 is TGTGCCAGCAGCTTAGTCTCGGGTGGGGGGCTACCCTACGAGCAGTACTTC.

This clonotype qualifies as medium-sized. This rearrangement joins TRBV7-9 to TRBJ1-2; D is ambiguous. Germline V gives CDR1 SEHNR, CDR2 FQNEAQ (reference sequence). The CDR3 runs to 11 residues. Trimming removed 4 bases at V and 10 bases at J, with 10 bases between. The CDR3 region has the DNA TGTGCCAGCAGCTCAGCGAGGGCCTACACCTTC. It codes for CASSSARAYTF.

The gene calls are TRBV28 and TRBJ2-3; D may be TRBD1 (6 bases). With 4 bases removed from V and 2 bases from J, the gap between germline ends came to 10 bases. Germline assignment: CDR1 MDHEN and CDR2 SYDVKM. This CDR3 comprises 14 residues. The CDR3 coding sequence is TGTGCCAGCAGTTATCAGGGGACCACAGATACGCAGTATTTT. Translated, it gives CASSYQGTTDTQYF. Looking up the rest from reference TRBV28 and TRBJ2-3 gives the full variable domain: DVKVTQSSRYLVKRTGEKVFLECVQDMDHENMFWYRQDPGLGLRLIYFSYDVKMKEKGDIPEGYSVSREKKERFSLILESASTNQTSMYLCASSYQGTTDTQYFGPGTRLTVL.

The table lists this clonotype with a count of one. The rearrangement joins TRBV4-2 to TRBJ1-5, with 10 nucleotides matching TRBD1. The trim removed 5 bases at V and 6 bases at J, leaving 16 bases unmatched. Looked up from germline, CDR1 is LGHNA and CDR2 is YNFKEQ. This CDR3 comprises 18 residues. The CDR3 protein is CASSYHQTGGLYGQPQHF. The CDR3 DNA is TGTGCCAGCAGCTACCACCAGACAGGGGGCTTATATGGTCAGCCCCAGCATTTT.

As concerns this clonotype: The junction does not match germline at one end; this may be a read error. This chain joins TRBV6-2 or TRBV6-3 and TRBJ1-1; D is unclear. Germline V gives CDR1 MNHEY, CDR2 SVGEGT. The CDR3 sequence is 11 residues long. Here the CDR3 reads CVSTSAGRAFF. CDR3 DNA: TGTGTCAGCACCTCGGCCGGGAGAGCTTTCTTT.

CDR3 amino acids: CSASITGGIYF. Here the CDR3 DNA reads TGCAGTGCTAGCATAACGGGCGGCATATATTTT. The chain recombines TRBV20-1 with TRBJ1-3; D uncertain. V was clipped by 3 bases and J by 12 bases, with 12 bases between them. Germline CDR1 DFQATT, CDR2 SNEGSKA (reference sequence). CDR3 length equals 11 residues.

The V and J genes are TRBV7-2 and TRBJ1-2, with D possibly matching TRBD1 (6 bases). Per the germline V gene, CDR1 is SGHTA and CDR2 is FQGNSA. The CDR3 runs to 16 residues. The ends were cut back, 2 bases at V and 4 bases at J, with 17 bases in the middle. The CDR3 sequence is CASSLNTDGGGYGYTF. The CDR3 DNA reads TGTGCCAGCAGCTTAAATACTGACGGGGGCGGCTATGGCTACACCTTC. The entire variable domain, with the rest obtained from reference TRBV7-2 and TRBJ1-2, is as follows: GAGVSQSPSNKVTEKGKDVELRCDPISGHTALYWYRQSLGQGLEFLIYFQGNSAPDKSGLPSDRFSAERTGGSVSTLTIQRTQQEDSAVYLCASSLNTDGGGYGYTFGSGTRLTVV.

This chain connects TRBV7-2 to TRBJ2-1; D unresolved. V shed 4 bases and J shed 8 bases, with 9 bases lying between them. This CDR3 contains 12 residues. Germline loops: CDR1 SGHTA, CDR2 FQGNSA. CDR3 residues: CASSSFGDEQFF. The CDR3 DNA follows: TGTGCCAGCAGCTCTTTCGGCGATGAGCAGTTCTTC.